The 13 T cell receptor beta chains given below trace back to one sample, sequenced in a study of shared clonotypes between healthy human individuals. The table came from immunoSEQ multiplex PCR; TCRdb's copy has only in-frame clones and leaves some out. The sample lists around 370,000 clones, around 96% occurring once. Material: memory CD8+ T cells sorted from blood. This sample's subset: CD45RO+ cells pooled with CCR7-negative TemRA cells. The receptors come from a man aged 25-45 years in good health.

CDR3 sequence: CASIGRLGTQYF. As DNA, the CDR3 is TGTGCCAGCATCGGGAGATTGGGGACCCAGTACTTC. The rearrangement links TRBV28 to TRBJ2-5; TRBD2 might be the D (6 bases). Germline V CDR1 and CDR2: MDHEN, SYDVKM. Trimming took 7 bases from V and 7 from J, leaving 13 bases between them. The CDR3 loop spans 12 amino acids.

This chain joins TRBV4-2 and TRBJ2-7; TRBD1 agrees at 7 bases. V lost 4 bases, J lost 4 bases, and 10 bases stayed unmatched. The CDR3 length is 15 residues. The germline V gene encodes CDR1 LGHNA and CDR2 YNFKEQ. The CDR3 DNA reads as TGTGCCAGCAGCCTCGGACAGGAACGGATTTACGAGCAGTACTTC. Encoded protein: CASSLGQERIYEQYF.

A few counts support this clone. This chain links TRBV6-1 with TRBJ2-5, with 7 bases lining up with TRBD1. This CDR3 region has 13 residues. Germline CDR1 and CDR2: MNHNS and SASEGT. V gave up 8 bases and J gave up 4 bases; unmatched junction bases: 7. CDR3 DNA sequence: TGTGCCAGCGGACGACAGGGTGGAGAGACCCAGTACTTC. This sequence encodes CASGRQGGETQYF.

V is TRBV11-2 and J is TRBJ2-2, with D unresolved. Trimming took off 4 bases at V and 3 bases at J, with 9 bases between the two ends. The CDR3 runs 14 residues. Per germline, CDR1 SGHAT and CDR2 FQNNGV. The CDR3 nucleotides are TGTGCCAGCAGCTCTAATAAACACACCGGGGAGCTGTTTTTT. Residues: CASSSNKHTGELFF.

J is TRBJ2-1 and V is TRBV29-1; D is ambiguous. The CDR3 is 13 residues long. Trimming removed 6 bases from V and 5 bases from J, with 14 bases in between. In germline, CDR1 is SQVTM, CDR2 ANQGSEA. The CDR3 protein is CSVVTGLNNEQFF. CDR3 nucleotides: TGCAGCGTCGTGACGGGTTTGAACAATGAGCAGTTCTTC.

The chain recombines TRBV7-2 with TRBJ1-1; tentatively, D is TRBD1 (6 bases). Trimming pared 2 bases from V and 5 bases from J, leaving 15 bases between. The germline CDR1 and CDR2 sequences are SGHTA and FQGNSA. The CDR3 sequence is 15 residues long. This CDR3 reads CASSLMNGQGTEAFF. In nucleotides, the CDR3 is TGTGCCAGCAGCTTAATGAACGGCCAGGGGACTGAAGCTTTCTTT.

The rearrangement joins TRBV9 to TRBJ2-7; unclear D gene. CDR1 and CDR2 (germline): SGDLS, YYNGEE. The CDR3 has 13 amino acids. The ends were cut back, 0 bases at V and 5 bases at J, with 9 bases in the middle. The CDR3 sequence: CASSVGQSDEQYF. Written as DNA, the CDR3 is TGTGCCAGCAGCGTAGGGCAGTCGGACGAGCAGTACTTC.

The chain employs TRBV4-1 and TRBJ2-2; D is perhaps TRBD1 (6 bases). CDR1 MGHRA and CDR2 YSYEKL come from the germline V gene. The V end lost 3 bases, the J end lost 7 bases, and 15 bases lay between the germline ends. The CDR3 has 15 residues. The CDR3 DNA sequence: TGCGCCAGCAGCCACCTCGACAGGATCGGCGGGGAGCTGTTTTTT. Its translation is CASSHLDRIGGELFF.

The chain carries TRBV6-1 and TRBJ1-1; possible D gene TRBD1, 5 bases. The CDR3 length is 14 residues. Germline V CDR1 and CDR2: MNHNS, SASEGT. The V end lost 6 bases, the J end lost 8 bases, and 19 bases lay between the germline ends. CDR3 loop: CASRAEQGTREAFF. The CDR3, as DNA: TGTGCCAGCAGGGCCGAACAAGGGACGCGGGAAGCTTTCTTT.

This clone was seen once. The V call is TRBV4-2, the J call TRBJ2-1; 9 bases agree with TRBD2. The length of the CDR3 is 16 residues. Germline lookup yields CDR1 LGHNA and CDR2 YNFKEQ. V was clipped by 4 bases and J by 6 bases; unmatched bases: 10. The CDR3 DNA sequence: TGTGCCAGCAGCCGCACTCTAGCGGGGCCCTCCAATGAGCAGTTCTTC. It codes for CASSRTLAGPSNEQFF.

The chain uses TRBV6-5 and TRBJ1-2; the D gene is possibly TRBD1 (6 bases). From germline, CDR1 is MNHEY and CDR2 SVGAGI. The length of the CDR3 is 15 residues. Trimming took 7 bases from V and 7 from J, leaving 22 bases between them. The CDR3: CASTTGDRPSGGYTF. The CDR3 DNA reads as TGTGCCAGCACAACCGGCGACAGGCCATCTGGTGGCTACACCTTC.

In this sample, this clone turned up once. The chain couples TRBV5-5 to TRBJ2-5, with 12 bases lining up with TRBD1. From germline, CDR1 is SGHKS and CDR2 YYEKEE (reference sequence). V was pared by 5 bases and J by 7 bases, with 9 bases of the junction left unmatched. The CDR3 totals 15 residues. The CDR3 spells CASRTGQGARGTQYF. CDR3 in DNA: TGTGCCAGCAGAACGGGACAGGGGGCCAGGGGGACCCAGTACTTC. Supplemented by reference TRBV5-5 and TRBJ2-5, the full variable domain reads DAGVTQSPTHLIKTRGQQVTLRCSPISGHKSVSWYQQVLGQGPQFIFQYYEKEERGRGNFPDRFSARQFPNYSSELNVNALLLGDSALYLCASRTGQGARGTQYFGPGTRLLVL.

The V gene is TRBV5-5, the J gene TRBJ2-1; 9 positions match TRBD1. This CDR3 spans 16 amino acids. With V trimmed by 1 base and J by 4 bases, 6 bases remained unmatched. Germline V gene data show CDR1 as SGHKS and CDR2 as YYEKEE (reference sequence). The CDR3, as DNA: TGTGCCAGCAGCTTGATACAGGGGGCTTTTTACAATGAGCAGTTCTTC. Translation gives CASSLIQGAFYNEQFF.